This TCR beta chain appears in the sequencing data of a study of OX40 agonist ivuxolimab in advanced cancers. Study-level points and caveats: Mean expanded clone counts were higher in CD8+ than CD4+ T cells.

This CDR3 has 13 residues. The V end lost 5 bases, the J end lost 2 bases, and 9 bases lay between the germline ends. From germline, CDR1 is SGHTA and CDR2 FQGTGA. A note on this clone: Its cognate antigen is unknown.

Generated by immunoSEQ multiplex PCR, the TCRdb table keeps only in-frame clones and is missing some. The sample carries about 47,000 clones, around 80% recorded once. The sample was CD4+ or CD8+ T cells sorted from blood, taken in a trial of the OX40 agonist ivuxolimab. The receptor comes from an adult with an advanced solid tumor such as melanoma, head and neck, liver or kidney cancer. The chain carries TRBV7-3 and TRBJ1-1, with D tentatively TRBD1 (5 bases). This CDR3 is CASSPGPNTEAFF. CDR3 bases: TGTGCCAGCAGCCCGGGACCTAACACTGAAGCTTTCTTT.